The sequence of this TCR beta chain was determined in a study of blood T cell repertoires in COVID-19. Using immunoSEQ multiplex PCR, the repertoire was profiled, and TCRdb retains in-frame clones only, with some absent. The table has 200,000 to 250,000 clones, roughly 84% seen once; the top ten hold approximately 0.89%. The CDR3 length is 12 residues. The V gene end was trimmed by 8 bases and the J gene end by 9 bases; junction bases not matched to a gene: 5. In germline, CDR1 is MNHEY, CDR2 SMNVEV (reference sequence). Sequences were obtained from peripheral blood. The chain couples TRBV27 to TRBJ2-3; 10 bases align to TRBD2. This clonotype originated in a man aged 40-50 years with acute or convalescent COVID-19. CDR3 bases: TGTGCCAGCGGAAATAGCGGGGGGACGCAGTATTTT. This translates into CASGNSGGTQYF.